Listed below are T cell receptor beta chains from one sample, sequenced in a study of identical twins. TCRdb redid the calling of the 5' RACE reads with MiXCR, one entry per CDR3 protein. The data show some 240,000 distinct CDR3 sequences, approximately 10% seen once. The source material was memory T cells sorted from blood. These receptors were collected from a man over 45 in good health. Each CDR3 is given with its conserved first and last residue. D genes are given only for firm matches. Rows give clone size only sometimes, using once, few, many, or a class for an expanded clone.

>TRBV25-1|.|.|14|TRBJ2-2
CASSPFSATGELFF
TGTGCCAGCAGTCCTTTTAGTGCAACCGGGGAGCTGTTTTTT
>TRBV19|few|TRBD1|15|TRBJ1-5
CASSKGQAVVQPQHF
TGTGCCAGTAGTAAGGGACAGGCGGTGGTTCAGCCCCAGCATTTT
>TRBV7-2|.|.|15|TRBJ1-1
CASSVLIGSGTEAFF
TGTGCCAGCAGCGTCCTAATTGGGTCAGGCACTGAAGCTTTCTTT
>TRBV4-1|many|.|15|TRBJ1-2
CASSARGGPGYGYTF
TGCGCCAGCAGCGCCCGAGGGGGACCGGGCTATGGCTACACCTTC
>TRBV20-1|few|.|14|TRBJ1-6
CSARAKQGPAALHF
TGCAGTGCTAGAGCAAAGCAGGGACCGGCGGCCCTCCACTTT
>TRBV29-1|many|.|14|TRBJ2-3
CSVDRQGSSDTQYF
TGCAGCGTTGACCGCCAGGGGTCTTCAGATACGCAGTATTTT
>TRBV6-2/TRBV6-3|few|.|12|TRBJ1-1
CASSYSVAKAFF
TGTGCCAGCAGTTACTCGGTGGCAAAAGCTTTCTTT
>TRBV3-1|.|.|14|TRBJ2-7
CASSSTIRGYEQYF
TGTGCCAGCAGCAGTACCATCAGGGGCTACGAGCAGTACTTC
>TRBV6-5|many|TRBD1|14|TRBJ1-4
CASSSSGQVYKLFF
TGTGCCAGCAGTTCCTCGGGACAGGTGTACAAACTGTTTTTT
>TRBV20-1|many|TRBD1|13|TRBJ2-7
CSAETGSSYEQYF
TGCAGTGCCGAGACAGGGAGCTCCTACGAGCAGTACTTC
>TRBV30|.|.|13|TRBJ1-1
CAWSRQQNTEAFF
TGTGCCTGGAGCAGACAGCAAAACACTGAAGCTTTCTTT
>TRBV19|.|.|14|TRBJ2-7
CASSIGQLPYEQYF
TGTGCCAGTAGTATCGGGCAGCTACCCTACGAGCAGTACTTC
>TRBV5-6|many|.|14|TRBJ2-1
CASSLIRVDTEQFF
TGTGCCAGCAGCTTGATCCGAGTGGACACTGAGCAGTTCTTC
>TRBV21-1|few|.|17|TRBJ2-1
CASSKWEGGSSYNEQFF
TGTGCCAGCAGCAAGTGGGAGGGGGGGAGCTCCTACAATGAGCAGTTCTTC
>TRBV29-1|many|.|14|TRBJ2-2
CSVLKGANTGELFF
TGCAGCGTCCTAAAGGGCGCGAACACCGGGGAGCTGTTTTTT
>TRBV5-1|.|TRBD2|15|TRBJ2-5
CASSYSGGNRETQYF
TGCGCCAGCAGCTATAGCGGGGGGAATCGAGAGACCCAGTACTTC
>TRBV4-3|many|.|14|TRBJ2-7
CASSQDIRGNEQYF
TGCGCCAGCAGCCAAGATATAAGGGGTAACGAGCAGTACTTC
>TRBV7-2|many|TRBD1|14|TRBJ1-5
CASSEDRGNQPQHF
TGTGCCAGCAGCGAAGACAGGGGGAATCAGCCCCAGCATTTT
>TRBV5-4|.|TRBD1|19|TRBJ1-5
CASSLGGSGGSGSNQPQHF
TGTGCCAGCAGCTTGGGAGGATCAGGGGGCTCAGGTAGCAATCAGCCCCAGCATTTT
>TRBV7-7|many|.|13|TRBJ2-5
CASSLNNQETQYF
TGTGCTAGCAGCCTGAATAACCAAGAGACCCAGTACTTC
>TRBV5-6|many|.|14|TRBJ2-5
CASSFKTAQETQYF
TGTGCCAGCAGCTTTAAGACAGCTCAAGAGACCCAGTACTTC
>TRBV29-1|many|.|14|TRBJ1-5
CSVVPGDINQPQHF
TGCAGCGTTGTCCCAGGGGATATCAATCAGCCCCAGCATTTT
>TRBV12-3/TRBV12-4|many|TRBD1|14|TRBJ1-1
CASSLTGGNTEAFF
TGTGCCAGCAGTCTTACAGGGGGGAACACTGAAGCTTTCTTT
>TRBV20-1|few|.|14|TRBJ1-3
CSASWGGSGNTIYF
TGCAGTGCTAGTTGGGGGGGCTCGGGAAACACCATATATTTT
>TRBV9|.|TRBD2|18|TRBJ2-3
CASSLGLAGGTSTDTQYF
TGTGCCAGCAGCCTAGGACTAGCGGGAGGGACTAGCACAGATACGCAGTATTTT
>TRBV3-1|many|TRBD1|13|TRBJ2-1
CASSFGQGNEQFF
TGTGCCAGCAGCTTCGGACAGGGGAATGAGCAGTTCTTC
>TRBV5-4|few|TRBD2|14|TRBJ2-4
CASSLAGEGNIQYF
TGTGCCAGCAGCTTGGCGGGGGAGGGTAACATTCAGTACTTC
>TRBV6-2/TRBV6-3|.|.|14|TRBJ2-3
CASNAQGSGDTQYF
TGTGCCAGCAACGCGCAGGGGTCCGGAGATACGCAGTATTTT
>TRBV4-3|few|.|14|TRBJ1-2
CASSQDRALGGYTF
TGCGCCAGCAGCCAAGATAGGGCTCTGGGGGGCTACACCTTC
>TRBV29-1|few|TRBD1|16|TRBJ2-4
CSVAGAPRTGKNIQYF
TGCAGCGTTGCGGGGGCCCCGAGGACAGGGAAAAACATTCAGTACTTC
>TRBV20-1|many|TRBD1|14|TRBJ2-7
CSASGAGQGYEQYF
TGCAGTGCTAGCGGCGCGGGACAGGGCTACGAGCAGTACTTC
>TRBV27|many|TRBD2|16|TRBJ2-1
CASSLLVGAGYNEQFF
TGTGCCAGCAGTTTATTAGTGGGAGCGGGATACAATGAGCAGTTCTTC
>TRBV9|many|.|14|TRBJ2-3
CASSVRQATDTQYF
TGTGCCAGCAGCGTCCGACAGGCGACAGATACGCAGTATTTT
>TRBV4-3|.|.|13|TRBJ1-1
CASSRLLGGEAFF
TGCGCCAGCAGCCGTCTCTTGGGGGGGGAAGCTTTCTTT
>TRBV3-1|many|TRBD1|16|TRBJ1-2
CASSQGAQGDTYGYTF
TGTGCCAGCAGCCAAGGCGCACAGGGGGATACCTATGGCTACACCTTC
>TRBV4-2|many|.|14|TRBJ2-1
CASSPWDGFNEQFF
TGTGCCAGCAGCCCCTGGGACGGATTCAATGAGCAGTTCTTC
>TRBV11-2|few|.|12|TRBJ2-5
CASSSWIETQYF
TGTGCCAGCAGCTCATGGATCGAGACCCAGTACTTC
>TRBV28|few|.|18|TRBJ1-3
CASSLFWPERTPGNTIYF
TGTGCCAGCAGTTTATTTTGGCCCGAACGAACCCCTGGAAACACCATATATTTT
>TRBV16|once|.|16|TRBJ2-6
CASSRTGVSGANVLTF
TGTGCCAGCAGCCGGACGGGGGTGTCTGGGGCCAACGTCCTGACTTTC
>TRBV6-5|.|TRBD1|15|TRBJ1-4
CASSSTGTGSEKLFF
TGTGCCAGCAGTTCCACCGGGACAGGGAGTGAAAAACTGTTTTTT
>TRBV6-2/TRBV6-3|few|.|13|TRBJ2-5
CASSYDFQETQYF
TGTGCCAGCAGTTACGACTTCCAAGAGACCCAGTACTTC
>TRBV3-1|many|.|15|TRBJ2-7
CASSQVGLPLGEQYF
TGTGCCAGCAGCCAGGTCGGACTACCCTTAGGAGAGCAGTACTTC
>TRBV2|.|.|13|TRBJ2-5
CASSRAEQETQYF
TGTGCCAGCAGTAGAGCGGAGCAAGAGACCCAGTACTTC
>TRBV5-6|few|.|13|TRBJ2-4
CASSLGGVYIQYF
TGTGCCAGCAGCTTGGGGGGGGTATACATTCAGTACTTC
>TRBV4-2|.|.|13|TRBJ1-6
CASSQDRDSPLHF
TGTGCCAGCAGCCAAGATCGTGATTCACCCCTCCACTTT
>TRBV20-1|many|.|14|TRBJ2-7
CSARDHQGVYEQYF
TGCAGTGCTAGAGATCATCAGGGCGTATACGAGCAGTACTTC
>TRBV9|many|.|15|TRBJ2-7
CASSVGSTAAYEQYF
TGTGCCAGCAGCGTAGGAAGCACAGCTGCCTACGAGCAGTACTTC
>TRBV20-1|many|TRBD2|12|TRBJ2-4
CRSGLAGGPAGF
TGCAGGTCCGGACTAGCGGGAGGGCCGGCTGGCTTC
>TRBV3-1|.|.|18|TRBJ2-7
CASSQGQARILTNYEQYF
TGTGCCAGCAGCCAAGGTCAAGCCAGGATACTAACGAACTACGAGCAGTACTTC
>TRBV27|many|.|14|TRBJ1-1
CASRAQGASTEAFF
TGTGCCAGCAGGGCCCAGGGCGCATCAACTGAAGCTTTCTTT
>TRBV29-1|.|.|12|TRBJ1-2
CSVLLDNYGYTF
TGCAGCGTGCTCTTGGATAACTATGGCTACACCTTC
>TRBV5-1|.|TRBD2|16|TRBJ2-3
CASSLAGTSGTDTQYF
TGCGCCAGCAGCTTGGCCGGGACTAGCGGCACAGATACGCAGTATTTT
>TRBV28|many|.|15|TRBJ1-1
CASSLSRIGQSEAFF
TGTGCCAGCAGTTTATCTAGGATCGGACAGTCTGAAGCTTTCTTT
>TRBV20-1|many|.|13|TRBJ1-1
CSAKQSGWTEAFF
TGCAGTGCTAAACAATCGGGGTGGACTGAAGCTTTCTTT
>TRBV12-3/TRBV12-4|few|.|11|TRBJ2-3
CASRSPAAQYF
TGTGCCAGCAGATCCCCGGCGGCGCAGTATTTT
>TRBV7-9|many|TRBD1|13|TRBJ1-2
CASRTTGDYGYTF
TGTGCCAGCAGAACGACAGGGGACTATGGCTACACCTTC
>TRBV9|few|TRBD2|16|TRBJ2-3
CASSAYSGGTTDTRYF
TGTGCCAGCAGCGCCTATAGCGGGGGGACCACAGATACGCGGTATTTT
>TRBV4-2|.|TRBD2|16|TRBJ2-2
CASRPLAGGGTGELFF
TGTGCCAGCAGGCCACTAGCGGGAGGAGGCACCGGGGAGCTGTTTTTT
>TRBV2|.|.|16|TRBJ2-2
CATKPGLGSNTGELFF
TGTGCCACCAAGCCGGGGTTAGGGTCGAACACCGGGGAGCTGTTTTTT